The rows below give T cell receptor beta chains drawn from one sample of a study of PD-1 blockade in classical Hodgkin lymphoma. The table came from immunoSEQ multiplex PCR; TCRdb's copy has only in-frame clones and leaves some out. The sample records roughly 150,000 clones, about 81% being singletons. Here the sequenced sample was peripheral blood mononuclear cells (PBMCs), taken before the second cycle of nivolumab. These receptors were collected from a human donor with classical Hodgkin lymphoma. The CDR3 runs from the conserved cysteine through the conserved F or W. The D gene is left open where the match is weak. A row's size may be missing; if present it is once, few, many or a size class.

v_gene: TRBV6-5; d_gene: NA; abundance: few; j_gene: TRBJ1-2; CDR3aa: CASSYSARQNGYTF; CDR3nt: TGTGCCAGCAGTTACTCGGCAAGACAGAATGGCTACACCTTC
v_gene: TRBV9; d_gene: TRBD1; abundance: many; j_gene: TRBJ1-6; CDR3aa: CASSKSVRQGSLHF; CDR3nt: TGTGCCAGCAGCAAGAGCGTCCGACAGGGGTCCCTCCACTTT
v_gene: TRBV11-2; d_gene: NA; abundance: NA; j_gene: TRBJ2-2; CDR3aa: CASSPSGTYTGELFF; CDR3nt: TGTGCCAGCAGCCCCTCCGGGACATACACCGGGGAGCTGTTTTTT
v_gene: TRBV7-9; d_gene: TRBD1; abundance: NA; j_gene: TRBJ1-1; CDR3aa: CASSFGTVNTEAFF; CDR3nt: TGTGCCAGCAGCTTCGGGACAGTGAACACTGAAGCTTTCTTT
v_gene: TRBV11-2; d_gene: TRBD1; abundance: NA; j_gene: TRBJ1-6; CDR3aa: CASRRPGQGYNSPLHF; CDR3nt: TGTGCCAGCAGACGGCCGGGACAGGGGTATAATTCACCCCTCCACTTT
v_gene: TRBV7-3; d_gene: NA; abundance: NA; j_gene: TRBJ2-2; CDR3aa: CASSQLITAGELFF; CDR3nt: TGTGCCAGCAGCCAACTTATTACTGCCGGGGAGCTGTTTTTT
v_gene: TRBV7-7; d_gene: TRBD1; abundance: NA; j_gene: TRBJ2-7; CDR3aa: CASSLLQGQYEQYF; CDR3nt: TGTGCTAGCAGCTTACTACAGGGACAGTACGAGCAGTACTTC
v_gene: TRBV7-9; d_gene: TRBD1; abundance: NA; j_gene: TRBJ2-7; CDR3aa: CASSLSPRDRTYEQYF; CDR3nt: TGTGCCAGCAGCCTGTCACCCCGGGACAGAACCTACGAGCAGTACTTC
v_gene: TRBV27; d_gene: NA; abundance: few; j_gene: TRBJ1-6; CDR3aa: CASSLGWGSLHF; CDR3nt: TGTGCCAGCAGTCTAGGTTGGGGATCCCTCCACTTT
v_gene: TRBV7-9; d_gene: TRBD1; abundance: NA; j_gene: TRBJ1-1; CDR3aa: CASSLQGARWTEAFF; CDR3nt: TGTGCCAGCAGCTTACAGGGGGCGAGGTGGACTGAAGCTTTCTTT
v_gene: TRBV6-5; d_gene: TRBD2; abundance: once; j_gene: TRBJ2-7; CDR3aa: CASSYLLLAGEQYF; CDR3nt: TGTGCCAGCAGTTACCTGCTACTAGCGGGGGAGCAGTACTTC
v_gene: TRBV25-1; d_gene: NA; abundance: NA; j_gene: TRBJ1-4; CDR3aa: CASSDNGGPTGKLFF; CDR3nt: TGTGCCAGCAGTGATAACGGGGGACCCACTGGAAAACTGTTTTTT
v_gene: TRBV10-3; d_gene: NA; abundance: NA; j_gene: TRBJ2-5; CDR3aa: CAISESGVETQYF; CDR3nt: TGTGCCATCAGTGAATCAGGGGTAGAGACCCAGTACTTC
v_gene: TRBV5-4; d_gene: NA; abundance: NA; j_gene: TRBJ2-3; CDR3aa: CASSSPRDGGTDTQYF; CDR3nt: TGTGCCAGCAGCTCCCCCCGGGACGGAGGCACAGATACGCAGTATTTT
v_gene: TRBV28; d_gene: TRBD2; abundance: NA; j_gene: TRBJ2-2; CDR3aa: CASSLGLAANTGELFF; CDR3nt: TGTGCCAGCAGCCTGGGACTAGCGGCGAACACCGGGGAGCTGTTTTTT
v_gene: TRBV29-1; d_gene: NA; abundance: NA; j_gene: TRBJ2-2; CDR3aa: CSVARGLGGTGELFF; CDR3nt: TGCAGCGTCGCCCGAGGACTAGGGGGCACCGGGGAGCTGTTTTTT
v_gene: TRBV6-6; d_gene: NA; abundance: NA; j_gene: TRBJ2-2; CDR3aa: CASSPGLRSAGELFF; CDR3nt: TGTGCCAGCAGCCCCGGACTAAGGTCGGCCGGGGAGCTGTTTTTT
v_gene: TRBV7-2; d_gene: NA; abundance: NA; j_gene: TRBJ1-1; CDR3aa: CASSSGRRTEAFF; CDR3nt: TGTGCCAGCAGCTCGGGACGTCGGACTGAAGCTTTCTTT
v_gene: TRBV30; d_gene: NA; abundance: once; j_gene: TRBJ1-1; CDR3aa: CAWSDQGTEAFF; CDR3nt: TGTGCCTGGAGCGACCAGGGAACTGAAGCTTTCTTT
v_gene: TRBV18; d_gene: TRBD2; abundance: NA; j_gene: TRBJ2-7; CDR3aa: CASSPTSGRVYEQYF; CDR3nt: TGTGCCAGCTCTCCGACTAGCGGGAGGGTCTACGAGCAGTACTTC